This TCR beta chain was found in a study of vaccination and CD4 T cells after COVID-19. For the study at large: At days 161 to 241 post-vaccination, as well as at day 14, three convalescent patients were sampled.

The CDR3 spans 16 residues. The V end was cut by 0 bases, the J end by 0 bases, with 8 bases between. The germline V gene has CDR1 SGHTA and CDR2 FQGNSA. Sample time point: late sampling 161 to 241 days after vaccination in three convalescent patients. Noted treatment: roughly 11-day PBMC culture with coronavirus spike peptide pools or control peptides (ViraFEST assay). Peptide pool stimulation in ViraFEST expanded antigen-specific T cells, whose TCRs were then sequenced. Cultured CD4+ T cell DNA was sequenced using the Oncomine TCR Beta short-read assay. TCRdb independently ran MiXCR on the PCR reads; one entry per CDR3 protein. The data hold 20,000 to 30,000 distinct CDR3 sequences, with 25% to 30% observed a single time. This clonotype is medium-sized. Its antigen is unknown.

The V gene is TRBV7-2, the J gene TRBJ2-2; possible D gene TRBD2, 6 bases. This TCR came from a human donor who had recovered from COVID-19. Sequenced here: CD4+ T cells from blood, cultured in vitro, sampled about 7 months after SARS-CoV-2 vaccination. CDR3 nucleotides: TGTGCCAGCAGCTTAGCCGGGGGACCGAACACCGGGGAGCTGTTTTTT. Protein product: CASSLAGGPNTGELFF.